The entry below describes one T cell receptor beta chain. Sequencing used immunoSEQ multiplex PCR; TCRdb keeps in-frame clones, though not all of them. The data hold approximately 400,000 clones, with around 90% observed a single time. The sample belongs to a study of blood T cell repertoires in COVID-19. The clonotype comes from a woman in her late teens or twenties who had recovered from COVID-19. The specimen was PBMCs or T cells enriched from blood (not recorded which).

The CDR3 here is CASSLDRISGNTIYF. The CDR3 DNA is TGTGCCAGCAGTTTAGACAGGATCTCTGGAAACACCATATATTTT. The chain joins TRBV6-5 to TRBJ1-3, with D perhaps TRBD1 (6 bases). CDR1 is MNHEY, CDR2 SVGAGI, per germline. V was pared by 4 bases and J by 0 bases, with 10 bases between. This CDR3 comprises 15 residues.